The rows below give T cell receptor beta chains drawn from one sample of a study of cytotoxic CD8 clonotypes in ibrutinib-treated CLL. TCRdb keeps only in-frame clones here, not all; method: immunoSEQ multiplex PCR. The table has 15,000 to 20,000 clones, over 70% seen once; the top ten hold 4.5% to 7%. The sample here was PBMCs, taken before ibrutinib treatment. Receptor source: a human donor with chronic lymphocytic leukemia. CDR3s include the opening cysteine and the closing phenylalanine or tryptophan.

j_gene: TRBJ2-5; v_gene: TRBV5-1; CDR3aa: CASSTSGGTQETQYF
j_gene: TRBJ1-1; v_gene: TRBV5-7; CDR3aa: CASSKDPRWTEAFF
j_gene: TRBJ1-2; v_gene: TRBV4-3; CDR3aa: CASSQDTGSHYGYTF
j_gene: TRBJ2-3; v_gene: TRBV30; CDR3aa: CAWSRGDTQYF
j_gene: TRBJ2-3; v_gene: TRBV11-2; CDR3aa: CASSLGWSGGATDTQYF
j_gene: TRBJ2-7; v_gene: TRBV28; CDR3aa: CASSPPRGTRFSHEQYF
j_gene: TRBJ1-1; v_gene: TRBV11-2; CDR3aa: CASSSVGTGLTEAFF
j_gene: TRBJ1-1; v_gene: TRBV5-1; CDR3aa: CASSFVVNTEAFF
j_gene: TRBJ2-1; v_gene: TRBV6-5; CDR3aa: CASTKLIGGYNEQFF
j_gene: TRBJ2-7; v_gene: TRBV6-6; CDR3aa: CASSYGRNSYEQYF
j_gene: TRBJ2-1; v_gene: TRBV19; CDR3aa: CASSTLHSSSYNEQFF
j_gene: TRBJ1-2; v_gene: TRBV10-2; CDR3aa: CASSAQGSNYGYTF
j_gene: TRBJ2-3; v_gene: TRBV5-1; CDR3aa: CASSPTGRGQASTDTQYF